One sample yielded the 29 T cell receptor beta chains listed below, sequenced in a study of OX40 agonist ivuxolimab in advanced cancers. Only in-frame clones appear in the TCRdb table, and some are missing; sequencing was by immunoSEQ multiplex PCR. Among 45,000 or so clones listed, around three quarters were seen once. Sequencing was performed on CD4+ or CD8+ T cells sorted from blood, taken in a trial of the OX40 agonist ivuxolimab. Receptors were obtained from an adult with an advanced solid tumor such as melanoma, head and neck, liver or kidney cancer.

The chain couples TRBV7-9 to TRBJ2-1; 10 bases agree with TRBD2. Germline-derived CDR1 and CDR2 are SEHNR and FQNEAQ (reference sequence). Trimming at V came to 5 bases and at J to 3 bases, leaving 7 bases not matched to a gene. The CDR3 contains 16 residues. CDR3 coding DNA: TGTGCCAGCAGCCCCGCCGGACTAGCGGACTACAATGAGCAGTTCTTC. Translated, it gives CASSPAGLADYNEQFF.

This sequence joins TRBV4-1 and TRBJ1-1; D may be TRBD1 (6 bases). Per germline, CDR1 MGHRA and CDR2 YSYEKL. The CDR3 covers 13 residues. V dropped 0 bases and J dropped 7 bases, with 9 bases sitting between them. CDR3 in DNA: TGCGCCAGCAGCCAAGACGGACAGTTTGAAGCTTTCTTT. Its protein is CASSQDGQFEAFF.

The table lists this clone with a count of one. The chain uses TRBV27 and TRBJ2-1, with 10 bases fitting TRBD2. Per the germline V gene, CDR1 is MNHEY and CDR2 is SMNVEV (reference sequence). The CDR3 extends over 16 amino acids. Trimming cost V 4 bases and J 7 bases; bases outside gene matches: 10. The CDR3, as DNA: TGTGCCAGCAGTTCCATTAGCGGGGGGCTCTTTAATGAGCAGTTCTTC. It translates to CASSSISGGLFNEQFF.

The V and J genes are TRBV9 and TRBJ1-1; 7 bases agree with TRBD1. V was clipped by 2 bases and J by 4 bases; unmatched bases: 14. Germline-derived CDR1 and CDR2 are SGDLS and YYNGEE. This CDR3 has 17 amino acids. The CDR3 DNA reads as TGTGCCAGCAGCGTGGCAGGACAGGCAGGGGGAATCACTGAAGCTTTCTTT. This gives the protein CASSVAGQAGGITEAFF.

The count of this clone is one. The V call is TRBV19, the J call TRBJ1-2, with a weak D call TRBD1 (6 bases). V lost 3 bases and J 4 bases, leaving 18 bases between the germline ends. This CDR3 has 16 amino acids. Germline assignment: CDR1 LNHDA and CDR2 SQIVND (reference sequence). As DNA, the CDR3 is TGTGCCAGTAGTATCAAGTCCCAGGGGATGGTCTATGGCTACACCTTC. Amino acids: CASSIKSQGMVYGYTF.

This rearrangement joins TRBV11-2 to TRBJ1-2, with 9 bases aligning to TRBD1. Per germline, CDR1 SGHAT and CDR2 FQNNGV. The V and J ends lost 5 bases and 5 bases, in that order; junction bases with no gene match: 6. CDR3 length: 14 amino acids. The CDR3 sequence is CASSIDRGGYGYTF. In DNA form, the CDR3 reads TGTGCCAGCAGCATTGACAGGGGGGGATATGGCTACACCTTC.

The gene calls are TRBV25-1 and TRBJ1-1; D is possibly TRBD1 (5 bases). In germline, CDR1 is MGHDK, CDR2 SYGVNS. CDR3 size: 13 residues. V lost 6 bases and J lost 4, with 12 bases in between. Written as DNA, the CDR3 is TGTGCCAGCAGCGGACATTTTTTCACTGAAGCTTTCTTT. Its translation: CASSGHFFTEAFF.

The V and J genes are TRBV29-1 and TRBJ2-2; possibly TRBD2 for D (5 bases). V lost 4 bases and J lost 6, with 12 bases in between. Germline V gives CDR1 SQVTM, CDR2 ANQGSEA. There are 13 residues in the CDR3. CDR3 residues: CSVGSGSAGELFF. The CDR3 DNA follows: TGCAGCGTTGGATCGGGGTCTGCCGGGGAGCTGTTTTTT.

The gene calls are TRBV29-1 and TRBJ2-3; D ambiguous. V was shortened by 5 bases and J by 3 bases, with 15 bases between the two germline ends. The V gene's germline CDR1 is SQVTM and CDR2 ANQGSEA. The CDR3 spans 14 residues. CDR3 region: CSVSVGVGTDTQYF. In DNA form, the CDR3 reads TGCAGCGTTAGCGTTGGCGTCGGAACAGATACGCAGTATTTT.

DNA of the CDR3: TGCGCCAGCAGCCAAGATGGAATTGAGCAGTTCTTC. Translated, it gives CASSQDGIEQFF. The chain employs TRBV4-3 and TRBJ2-1; no definite D call. The CDR3 extends over 12 amino acids. The V and J ends lost 0 bases and 9 bases respectively, with 6 bases between them. Germline lookup yields CDR1 LGHNA and CDR2 YSLEER.

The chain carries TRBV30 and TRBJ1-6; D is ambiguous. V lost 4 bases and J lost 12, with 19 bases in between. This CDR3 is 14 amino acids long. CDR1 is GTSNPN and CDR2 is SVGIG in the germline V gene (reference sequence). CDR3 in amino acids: CAWTLGVVSEPLHF. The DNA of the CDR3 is TGTGCCTGGACCCTAGGAGTGGTCAGCGAACCCCTCCACTTT.

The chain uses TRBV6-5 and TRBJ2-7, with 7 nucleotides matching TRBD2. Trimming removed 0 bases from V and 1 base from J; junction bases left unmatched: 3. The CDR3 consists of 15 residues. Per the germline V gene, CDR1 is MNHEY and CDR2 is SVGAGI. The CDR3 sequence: CASSYSGRGSYEQYF. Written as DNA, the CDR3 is TGTGCCAGCAGTTACTCGGGGCGGGGGTCCTACGAGCAGTACTTC.

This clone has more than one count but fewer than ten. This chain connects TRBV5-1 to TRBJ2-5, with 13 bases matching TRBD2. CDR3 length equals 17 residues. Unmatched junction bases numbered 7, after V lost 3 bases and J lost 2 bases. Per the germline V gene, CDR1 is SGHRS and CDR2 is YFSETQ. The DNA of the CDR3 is TGCGCCAGCAGCTCGACTAGCGGGGGGCAGGGACAAGAGACCCAGTACTTC. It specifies CASSSTSGGQGQETQYF.

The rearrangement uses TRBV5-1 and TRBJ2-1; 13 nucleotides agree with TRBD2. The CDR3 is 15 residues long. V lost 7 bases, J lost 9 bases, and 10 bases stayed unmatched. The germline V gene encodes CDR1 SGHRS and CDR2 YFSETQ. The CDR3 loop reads CASEKRLAGGGEQFF. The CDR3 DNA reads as TGCGCCAGCGAGAAACGACTAGCGGGAGGAGGTGAGCAGTTCTTC.

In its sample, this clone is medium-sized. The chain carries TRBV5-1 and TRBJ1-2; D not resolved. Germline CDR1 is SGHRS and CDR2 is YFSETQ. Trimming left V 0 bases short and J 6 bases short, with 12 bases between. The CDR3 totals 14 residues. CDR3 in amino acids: CASSLGLPGDGYTF. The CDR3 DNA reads TGCGCCAGCAGCTTGGGACTGCCGGGAGATGGCTACACCTTC.

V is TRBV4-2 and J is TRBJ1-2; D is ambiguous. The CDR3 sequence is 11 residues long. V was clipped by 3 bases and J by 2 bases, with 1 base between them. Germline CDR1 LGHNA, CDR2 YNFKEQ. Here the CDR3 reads CASSQNYGYTF. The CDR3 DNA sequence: TGTGCCAGCAGCCAGAACTATGGCTACACCTTC.

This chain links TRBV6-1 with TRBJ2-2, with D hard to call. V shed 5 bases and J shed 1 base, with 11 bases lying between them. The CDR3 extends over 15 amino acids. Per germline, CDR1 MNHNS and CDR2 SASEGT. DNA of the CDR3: TGTGCCAGCAGTCAGCGACTGCTGAACACCGGGGAGCTGTTTTTT. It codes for CASSQRLLNTGELFF.

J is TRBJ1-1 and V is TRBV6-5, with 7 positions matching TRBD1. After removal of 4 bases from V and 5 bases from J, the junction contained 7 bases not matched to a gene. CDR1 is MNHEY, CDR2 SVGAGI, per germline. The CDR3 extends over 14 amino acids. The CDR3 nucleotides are TGTGCCAGCAGTTTACAGGGGTCGAGGACTGAAGCTTTCTTT. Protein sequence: CASSLQGSRTEAFF.

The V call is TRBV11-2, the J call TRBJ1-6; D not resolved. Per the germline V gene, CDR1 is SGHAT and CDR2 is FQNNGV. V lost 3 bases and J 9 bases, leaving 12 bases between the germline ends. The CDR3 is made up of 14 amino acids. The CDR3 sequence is CASSFLGGGSPLHF. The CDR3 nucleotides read TGTGCCAGCAGCTTCTTGGGCGGCGGTTCACCCCTCCACTTT.

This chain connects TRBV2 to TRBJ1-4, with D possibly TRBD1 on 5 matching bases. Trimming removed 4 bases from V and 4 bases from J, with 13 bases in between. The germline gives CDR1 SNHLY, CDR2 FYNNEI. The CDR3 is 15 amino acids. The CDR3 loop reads CASSASRQINEKLFF. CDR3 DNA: TGTGCCAGCAGTGCTTCCCGACAGATTAATGAAAAACTGTTTTTT. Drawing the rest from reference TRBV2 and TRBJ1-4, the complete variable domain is EPEVTQTPSHQVTQMGQEVILRCVPISNHLYFYWYRQILGQKVEFLVSFYNNEISEKSEIFDDQFSVERPDGSNFTLKIRSTKLEDSAMYFCASSASRQINEKLFFGSGTQLSVL.

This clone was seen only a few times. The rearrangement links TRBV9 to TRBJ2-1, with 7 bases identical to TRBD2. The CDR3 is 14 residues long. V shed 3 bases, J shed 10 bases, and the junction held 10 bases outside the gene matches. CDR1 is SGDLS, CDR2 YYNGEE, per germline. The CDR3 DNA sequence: TGTGCCAGCAGCGCCAGACTAGCCGCCGGGGAGCAGTTCTTC. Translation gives CASSARLAAGEQFF.

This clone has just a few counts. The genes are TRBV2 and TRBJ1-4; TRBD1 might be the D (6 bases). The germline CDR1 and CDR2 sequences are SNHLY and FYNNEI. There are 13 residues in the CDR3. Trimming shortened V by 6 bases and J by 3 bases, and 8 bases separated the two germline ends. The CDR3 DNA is TGTGCCAGCAGGGACAGTCCTAATGAAAAACTGTTTTTT. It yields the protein CASRDSPNEKLFF.

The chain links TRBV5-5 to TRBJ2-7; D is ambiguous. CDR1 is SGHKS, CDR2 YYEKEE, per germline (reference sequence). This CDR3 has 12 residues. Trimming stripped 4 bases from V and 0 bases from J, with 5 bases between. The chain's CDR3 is CASSPSSYEQYF. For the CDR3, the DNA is TGTGCCAGCAGCCCCAGCTCCTACGAGCAGTACTTC. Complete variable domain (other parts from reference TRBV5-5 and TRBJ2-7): DAGVTQSPTHLIKTRGQQVTLRCSPISGHKSVSWYQQVLGQGPQFIFQYYEKEERGRGNFPDRFSARQFPNYSSELNVNALLLGDSALYLCASSPSSYEQYFGPGTRLTVT.

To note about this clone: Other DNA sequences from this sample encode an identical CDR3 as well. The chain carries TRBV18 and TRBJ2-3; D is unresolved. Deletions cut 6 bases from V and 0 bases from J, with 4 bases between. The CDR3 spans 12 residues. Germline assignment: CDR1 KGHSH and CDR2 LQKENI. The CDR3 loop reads CASSPSTDTQYF. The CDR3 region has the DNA TGTGCCAGCTCCCCGAGCACAGATACGCAGTATTTT. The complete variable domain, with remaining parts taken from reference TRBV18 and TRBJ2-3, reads NAGVMQNPRHLVRRRGQEARLRCSPMKGHSHVYWYRQLPEEGLKFMVYLQKENIIDESGMPKERFSAEFPKEGPSILRIQQVVRGDSAAYFCASSPSTDTQYFGPGTRLTVL.

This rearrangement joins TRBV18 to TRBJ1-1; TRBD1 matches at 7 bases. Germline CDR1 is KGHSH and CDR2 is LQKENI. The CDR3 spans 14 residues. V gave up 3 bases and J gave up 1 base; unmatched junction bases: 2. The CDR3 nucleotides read TGTGCCAGCTCACCGAGGGACAGGAACACTGAAGCTTTCTTT. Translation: CASSPRDRNTEAFF.

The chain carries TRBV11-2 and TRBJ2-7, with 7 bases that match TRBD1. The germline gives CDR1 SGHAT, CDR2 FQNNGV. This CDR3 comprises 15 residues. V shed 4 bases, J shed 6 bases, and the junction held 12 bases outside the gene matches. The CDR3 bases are TGTGCCAGCAGCTACCAGTCTGGACAGGCAGTCGAGCAGTACTTC. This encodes CASSYQSGQAVEQYF.

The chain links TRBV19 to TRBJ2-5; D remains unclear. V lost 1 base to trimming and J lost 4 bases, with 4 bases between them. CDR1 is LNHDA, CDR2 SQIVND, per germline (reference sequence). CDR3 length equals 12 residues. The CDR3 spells CASSIGRETQYF. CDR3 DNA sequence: TGTGCCAGTAGTATAGGGCGAGAGACCCAGTACTTC. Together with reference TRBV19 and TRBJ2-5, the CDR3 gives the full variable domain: DGGITQSPKYLFRKEGQNVTLSCEQNLNHDAMYWYRQDPGQGLRLIYYSQIVNDFQKGDIAEGYSVSREKKESFPLTVTSAQKNPTAFYLCASSIGRETQYFGPGTRLLVL.

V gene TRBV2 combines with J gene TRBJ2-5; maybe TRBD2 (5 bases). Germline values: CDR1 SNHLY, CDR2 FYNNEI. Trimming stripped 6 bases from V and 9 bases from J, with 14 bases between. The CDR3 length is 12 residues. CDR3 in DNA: TGTGCCAGCAGGTCTACCCTAGCCGCCCAGTACTTC. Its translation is CASRSTLAAQYF.

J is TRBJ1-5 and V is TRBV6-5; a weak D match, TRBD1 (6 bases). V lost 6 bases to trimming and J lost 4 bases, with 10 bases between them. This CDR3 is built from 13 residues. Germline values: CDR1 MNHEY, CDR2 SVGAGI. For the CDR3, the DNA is TGTGCCAGCAGGAGGACAGTTAATCAGCCCCAGCATTTT. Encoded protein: CASRRTVNQPQHF.